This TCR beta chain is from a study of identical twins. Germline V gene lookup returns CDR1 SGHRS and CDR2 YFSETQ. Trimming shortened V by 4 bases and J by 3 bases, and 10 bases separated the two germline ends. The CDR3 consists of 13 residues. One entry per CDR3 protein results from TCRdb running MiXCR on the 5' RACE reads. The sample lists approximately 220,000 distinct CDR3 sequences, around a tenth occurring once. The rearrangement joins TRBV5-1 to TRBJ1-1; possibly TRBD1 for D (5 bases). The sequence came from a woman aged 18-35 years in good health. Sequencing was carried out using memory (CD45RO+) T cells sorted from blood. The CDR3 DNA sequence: TGCGCCAGCAGCGCAGACAGATACACTGAAGCTTTCTTT. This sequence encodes CASSADRYTEAFF.